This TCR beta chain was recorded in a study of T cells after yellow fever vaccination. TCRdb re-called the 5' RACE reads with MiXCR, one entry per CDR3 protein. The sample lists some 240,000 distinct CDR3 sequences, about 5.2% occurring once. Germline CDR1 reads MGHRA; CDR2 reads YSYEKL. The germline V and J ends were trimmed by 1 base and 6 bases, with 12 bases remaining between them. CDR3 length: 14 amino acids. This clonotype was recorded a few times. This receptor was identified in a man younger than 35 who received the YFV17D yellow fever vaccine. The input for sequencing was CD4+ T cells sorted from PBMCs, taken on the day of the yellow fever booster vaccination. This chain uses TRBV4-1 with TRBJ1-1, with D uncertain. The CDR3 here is CASSQVTRGAEAFF. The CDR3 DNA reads TGCGCCAGCAGCCAAGTCACTCGTGGCGCTGAAGCTTTCTTT.